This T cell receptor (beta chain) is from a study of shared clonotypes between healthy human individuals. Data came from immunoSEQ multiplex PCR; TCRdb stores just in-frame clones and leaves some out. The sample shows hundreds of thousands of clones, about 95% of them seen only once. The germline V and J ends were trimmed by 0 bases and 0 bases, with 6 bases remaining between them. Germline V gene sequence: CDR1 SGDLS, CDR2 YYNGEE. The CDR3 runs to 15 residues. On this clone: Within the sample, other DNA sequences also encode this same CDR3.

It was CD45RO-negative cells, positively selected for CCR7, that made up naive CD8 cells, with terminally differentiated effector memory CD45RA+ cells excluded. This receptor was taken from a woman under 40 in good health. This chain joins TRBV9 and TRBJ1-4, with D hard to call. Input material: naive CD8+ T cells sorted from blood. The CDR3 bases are TGTGCCAGCAGCGTAGGCGGAACAACTAATGAAAAACTGTTTTTT. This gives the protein CASSVGGTTNEKLFF.